The T cell receptor (beta chain) described here comes from a study of shared clonotypes between healthy human individuals. Findings of the study overall: Compared with memory subsets, naive subsets generally had larger estimated richness.

Note on this clone: Its antigen is as yet unknown.

CDR3 size: 14 residues. V dropped 0 bases and J dropped 6 bases, with 10 bases sitting between them. The germline V gene encodes CDR1 SGDLS and CDR2 YYNGEE. Profiling relied on immunoSEQ multiplex PCR, and the TCRdb table lists in-frame clones only, not all of them. The sample lists approximately 1.4 million clones, 95% to 99% occurring once. The chain couples TRBV9 to TRBJ1-5; unclear D gene. The sequence came from a man aged 30 to 39 in good health. The sample was naive CD4+ T cells sorted from blood. The subset here: CD45RA+ positively selected. The CDR3 coding sequence is TGTGCCAGCAGCGTAGATGGGGAGCGTCAGCCCCAGCATTTT. Translation gives CASSVDGERQPQHF.